This section outlines one TCR beta chain sequence together with its context. The entry originates in a study of Ad26.COV2.S vaccination and SARS-CoV-2 variants. Assay used: immunoSEQ multiplex PCR; TCRdb lists only in-frame clones, some missing. The table records more than 300,000 clones, less than 90% of them present only once. Treatment here: about 20 received Ad26.COV2.S at low or high dose, single or two shots; several received placebo; per-sample allocation not given. Day 63 after the first injection of vaccine or placebo was the sampling time. V dropped 3 bases and J dropped 1; count of bases not matched to a gene: 7. This CDR3 has 18 amino acids.

Sequenced material: peripheral blood, taken in a trial of Ad26.COV2.S vaccine versus placebo. This TCR was recovered from a person between 18 and 60 years old who received the Ad26.COV2.S COVID-19 vaccine or a placebo. The genes are TRBV23-1 and TRBJ2-3; TRBD2 aligns across 13 bases. TRBV23-1 is an open reading frame whose function is uncertain. DNA of the CDR3: TGCGCCAGCAGTCATCAAAAGGGACTAGCGGGGTGCACAGATACGCAGTATTTT. The encoded protein is CASSHQKGLAGCTDTQYF.